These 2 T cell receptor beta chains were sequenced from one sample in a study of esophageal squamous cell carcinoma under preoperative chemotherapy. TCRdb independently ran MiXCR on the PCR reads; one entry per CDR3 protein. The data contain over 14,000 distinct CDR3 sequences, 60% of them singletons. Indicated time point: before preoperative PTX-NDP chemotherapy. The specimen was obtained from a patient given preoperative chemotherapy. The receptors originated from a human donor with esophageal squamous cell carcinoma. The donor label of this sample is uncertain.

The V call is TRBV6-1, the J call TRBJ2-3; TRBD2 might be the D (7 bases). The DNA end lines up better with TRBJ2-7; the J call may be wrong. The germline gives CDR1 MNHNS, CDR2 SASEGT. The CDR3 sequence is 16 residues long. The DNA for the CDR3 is TGTGCCAGCAGTCGCAAGGGGGGGGACGGGGCAGATACGCAGTACTTC. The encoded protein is CASSRKGGDGADTQYF.

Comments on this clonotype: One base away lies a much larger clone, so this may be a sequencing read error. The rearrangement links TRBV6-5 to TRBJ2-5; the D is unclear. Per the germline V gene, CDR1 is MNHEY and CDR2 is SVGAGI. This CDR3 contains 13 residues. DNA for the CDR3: TGTGCCAGCGGTTATAGCCAGCAAGAGACCCAGTACTTC. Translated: CASGYSQQETQYF.